Given below is one T cell receptor (beta chain) in context. The data stem from a study of T cell changes during pregnancy in multiple sclerosis. The germline V and J ends were trimmed by 3 bases and 3 bases, with 11 bases remaining between them. This CDR3 contains 15 residues. Germline V gene lookup returns CDR1 LNHDA and CDR2 SQIVND (reference sequence). Clones were read by immunoSEQ multiplex PCR, and TCRdb kept only the in-frame ones, dropping some. The sample holds nearly 40,000 clones, 92% seen once. This specimen was CD4+ T cells from peripheral blood mononuclear cells, taken in the third trimester of pregnancy. This chain joins TRBV19 and TRBJ1-4, with D perhaps matching TRBD1 (6 bases). The receptor comes from a female donor with multiple sclerosis, enrolled in a pregnancy study. The CDR3 region is CASSIQGQSNEKLFF. As DNA, the CDR3 is TGTGCCAGTAGTATTCAGGGGCAGTCTAATGAAAAACTGTTTTTT.